This T cell receptor beta chain emerged from a study of cytomegalovirus exposure and HLA in healthy donors. The PCR had 60 Vbeta and 13 Jbeta primers. Sequenced by immunoSEQ multiplex PCR; TCRdb stores in-frame clones only, minus some. The sample comprises about 100,000 clones, 70% to 80% of which are singletons, and under 5% rests with the top ten. J lost 6 bases, V lost 5 bases, and 2 bases had no gene match. Germline V gene lookup returns CDR1 LNHDA and CDR2 SQIVND (reference sequence). The CDR3 consists of 12 residues. This clone has just one count. The TCR comes from a female donor in good health and CMV-seropositive. This sequence joins TRBV19 and TRBJ1-1, with 8 bases that match TRBD1. Sample: PBMCs. CDR3 loop: CASSLTGAEAFF. DNA of the CDR3: TGTGCCAGTAGTCTGACAGGGGCTGAAGCTTTCTTT.